These T cell receptor beta chains were read from a single sample in a study of shared clonotypes between healthy human individuals. Libraries were prepared by immunoSEQ multiplex PCR; TCRdb keeps only in-frame clonotypes and omits some of them. The profile covers about 1.4 million clones, with roughly 96% appearing a single time and roughly 1.2% taken by the ten largest. The sequenced sample consisted of naive CD4+ T cells sorted from blood. These receptors came from a man aged 30-40 years in good health. CDR3s include the opening cysteine and the closing phenylalanine or tryptophan. A D gene is named only where the DNA matches it firmly. Clone size appears in some rows only: once, few, many, or a class for an expanded clone.

size,J,V,D,CDR3,DNA
.,TRBJ1-6,TRBV6-5,TRBD1,CASSYSGTVNSPLHF,TGTGCCAGCAGTTACTCCGGGACAGTTAATTCACCCCTCCACTTT
.,TRBJ2-7,TRBV5-1,.,CASSVDQGLQYF,TGCGCCAGCAGCGTCGATCAGGGACTGCAGTACTTC
.,TRBJ2-1,TRBV10-1,.,CASSEGPTRAQFF,TGCGCCAGCAGCGAAGGACCGACGAGAGCGCAGTTCTTC
.,TRBJ2-7,TRBV14,TRBD1,CASSHDRVSNEQYF,TGTGCCAGCAGCCACGACAGGGTTTCTAACGAGCAGTACTTC
.,TRBJ1-3,TRBV9,.,CASSVGGLSGNTIYF,TGTGCCAGCAGCGTAGGGGGGCTCTCTGGAAACACCATATATTTT
.,TRBJ1-1,TRBV4-1,TRBD1,CASSQDSGTGVNTEAFF,TGCGCCAGCAGCCAAGATTCGGGGACAGGGGTGAACACTGAAGCTTTCTTT
.,TRBJ1-3,TRBV10-2,.,CASSILTHSGNTIYF,TGCGCCAGCAGTATTTTGACACACTCTGGAAACACCATATATTTT
.,TRBJ2-5,TRBV19,TRBD2,CASKGTRGVETQYF,TGTGCCAGTAAAGGGACTAGGGGAGTCGAGACCCAGTACTTC
.,TRBJ2-3,TRBV14,.,CASSQAGRSTDTQYF,TGTGCCAGCAGCCAAGCGGGGAGGAGCACAGATACGCAGTATTTT
.,TRBJ1-5,TRBV7-3,.,CASSAQGNQPQHF,TGTGCCAGCAGCGCGCAGGGTAATCAGCCCCAGCATTTT
.,TRBJ2-2,TRBV7-3,.,CASSATGTGLTGELFF,TGTGCCAGCAGCGCGACCGGGACTGGTCTCACCGGGGAGCTGTTTTTT
.,TRBJ2-1,TRBV5-4,TRBD2,CASSPLRGRPSYNEQFF,TGTGCCAGCAGCCCACTCCGCGGGAGGCCCTCCTACAATGAGCAGTTCTTC
.,TRBJ1-1,TRBV7-9,TRBD1,CASSSSGQTNTEAFF,TGTGCCAGCAGCTCATCGGGACAGACAAACACTGAAGCTTTCTTT
.,TRBJ2-3,TRBV18,TRBD2,CASRTSGRREWFTDTQYF,TGTGCCAGCCGGACTAGCGGGAGAAGGGAGTGGTTCACAGATACGCAGTATTTT
once,TRBJ1-3,TRBV5-1,TRBD1,CASSTGGSGNTIYF,TGCGCCAGCAGCACAGGGGGTTCGGGAAACACCATATATTTT
.,TRBJ2-1,TRBV5-4,TRBD2,CATSGGREDEQFF,TGTGCCACAAGCGGTGGGCGGGAGGATGAGCAGTTCTTC
.,TRBJ2-2,TRBV11-2,.,CASSSLAGELFF,TGTGCCAGCAGCTCTCTCGCCGGGGAGCTGTTTTTT
.,TRBJ2-7,TRBV7-9,.,CASSLDGTPRAYEQYF,TGTGCCAGCAGCTTAGATGGGACACCCAGGGCCTACGAGCAGTACTTC
.,TRBJ1-1,TRBV6-1,TRBD1,CASSERGVTGDTEAFF,TGTGCCAGCAGTGAAAGGGGGGTGACAGGGGACACTGAAGCTTTCTTT
.,TRBJ1-3,TRBV18,.,CASSLDHGNTIYF,TGTGCCAGCTCACTTGATCACGGGAACACCATATATTTT
.,TRBJ2-7,TRBV28,.,CASTITGREQYF,TGTGCCAGCACCATCACAGGAAGGGAGCAGTACTTC
.,TRBJ2-3,TRBV5-8,.,CASSPQSGTDTQYF,TGTGCCAGCAGCCCCCAGAGCGGCACAGATACGCAGTATTTT
.,TRBJ2-7,TRBV30,.,CAWRHGLSSYEQYF,TGTGCCTGGAGACACGGACTTAGCTCCTACGAGCAGTACTTC
.,TRBJ2-1,TRBV6-1,.,CASSELPPGLSYNEQFF,TGTGCCAGCAGTGAACTCCCCCCGGGACTCAGCTACAATGAGCAGTTCTTC
.,TRBJ2-7,TRBV30,.,CAWSGDGRAYEQYF,TGTGCCTGGAGTGGGGACGGGCGGGCCTACGAGCAGTACTTC
.,TRBJ1-2,TRBV5-4,TRBD1,CASSSIQGARNYGYTF,TGTGCCAGCAGCTCAATTCAGGGGGCACGGAACTATGGCTACACCTTC
.,TRBJ2-1,TRBV5-1,TRBD2,CASSPGLAPSYNEQFF,TGCGCCAGCAGCCCAGGACTAGCGCCATCCTACAATGAGCAGTTCTTC
.,TRBJ2-3,TRBV19,TRBD1,CASTAWDRGGNTDTQYF,TGTGCCAGTACCGCTTGGGACAGGGGAGGGAACACAGATACGCAGTATTTT
once,TRBJ1-1,TRBV10-3,.,CAISDGGSGVGKAFF,TGTGCCATCAGTGATGGAGGATCGGGAGTTGGGAAGGCTTTCTTT
.,TRBJ2-7,TRBV6-5,TRBD1,CASRRDRAYEQYF,TGTGCCAGCAGACGGGACAGGGCCTACGAGCAGTACTTC
.,TRBJ2-3,TRBV4-3,.,CASSQEGGPTGADTQYF,TGCGCCAGCAGCCAAGAAGGGGGACCCACTGGGGCAGATACGCAGTATTTT
.,TRBJ1-5,TRBV19,TRBD1,CASSPQTGAGNQPQHF,TGTGCCAGTAGTCCCCAGACAGGGGCAGGCAATCAGCCCCAGCATTTT
.,TRBJ1-1,TRBV6-5,.,CASRGWGQGGTEAFF,TGTGCCAGCAGAGGGTGGGGCCAGGGTGGGACTGAAGCTTTCTTT
.,TRBJ2-1,TRBV5-1,TRBD2,CASSLAASGRAPYNEQFF,TGCGCCAGCAGCTTGGCGGCTAGCGGGAGGGCCCCCTACAATGAGCAGTTCTTC
.,TRBJ2-3,TRBV5-1,TRBD2,CASSSGLAGGGTTDTQYF,TGCGCCAGCAGCTCGGGACTAGCGGGAGGAGGGACCACAGATACGCAGTATTTT
.,TRBJ2-1,TRBV7-2,.,CASSRRHNEQFF,TGTGCCAGCAGCCGCCGGCACAATGAGCAGTTCTTC
.,TRBJ2-1,TRBV7-9,TRBD2,CASSPRLGGEREGHNEQFF,TGTGCCAGCAGCCCCCGGTTGGGTGGGGAGCGGGAGGGCCACAATGAGCAGTTCTTC
.,TRBJ2-1,TRBV28,.,CASSLVAAPRNEQFF,TGTGCCAGCAGTTTAGTGGCGGCCCCAAGGAATGAGCAGTTCTTC
.,TRBJ2-3,TRBV7-7,.,CASSSQGADTQYF,TGTGCCAGCAGCTCCCAGGGTGCAGATACGCAGTATTTT
.,TRBJ2-2,TRBV9,.,CASSVVGRGELFF,TGTGCCAGCAGCGTAGTAGGACGCGGGGAGCTGTTTTTT
.,TRBJ2-5,TRBV5-4,.,CASSRRWRGKGETQYF,TGTGCCAGCAGCAGGAGGTGGAGGGGGAAAGGAGAGACCCAGTACTTC
.,TRBJ2-3,TRBV9,.,CASSVDFGSDTQYF,TGTGCCAGCAGCGTAGATTTTGGGTCAGATACGCAGTATTTT
.,TRBJ1-1,TRBV18,TRBD1,CASSPRDRVWDTEAFF,TGTGCCAGCTCACCAAGAGACAGGGTCTGGGATACTGAAGCTTTCTTT
.,TRBJ2-2,TRBV7-9,.,CASSLARGTGELFF,TGTGCCAGCAGCTTAGCAAGGGGGACCGGGGAGCTGTTTTTT
once,TRBJ2-7,TRBV7-9,.,CASSLGGGRGSYEQYF,TGTGCCAGCAGCTTAGGGGGAGGCAGGGGCTCCTACGAGCAGTACTTC
.,TRBJ1-2,TRBV13,.,CASSLRLGLSGYTF,TGTGCCAGCAGCTTACGACTTGGGCTCAGTGGCTACACCTTC